This T cell receptor beta chain was identified in a study of long-term antiretroviral therapy in people with HIV. Whole-study findings and limits: Clonal expansions arising prior to ART prevailed in the repertoire at every time point. HIV repertoire CDR3 lengths ranged less widely than those of controls.

This was the immunoSEQ v3.0 assay at survey level. Some clones are missing from TCRdb's copy, which holds only in-frame ones; the method was immunoSEQ multiplex PCR. The table records 20,000 or so clones, around 81% of them present only once. The CDR3 sequence is 19 residues long. Germline CDR1 is SGDLS and CDR2 is YYNGEE. V lost 3 bases, J lost 6 bases, and 15 bases stayed unmatched. In the case of this clone: Its antigen is as yet unknown.

Sequenced here: unsorted PBMCs, sampled at the start of antiretroviral therapy, before treatment. The V and J genes are TRBV9 and TRBJ2-3, with 14 bases lining up with TRBD2. This clonotype was sampled from a woman aged 18-29 years with HIV. CDR3 nucleotides: TGTGCCAGCAGCGCCCACTACCAGGGACTAGCGGGAGTGAGGGATACGCAGTATTTT. It encodes CASSAHYQGLAGVRDTQYF.